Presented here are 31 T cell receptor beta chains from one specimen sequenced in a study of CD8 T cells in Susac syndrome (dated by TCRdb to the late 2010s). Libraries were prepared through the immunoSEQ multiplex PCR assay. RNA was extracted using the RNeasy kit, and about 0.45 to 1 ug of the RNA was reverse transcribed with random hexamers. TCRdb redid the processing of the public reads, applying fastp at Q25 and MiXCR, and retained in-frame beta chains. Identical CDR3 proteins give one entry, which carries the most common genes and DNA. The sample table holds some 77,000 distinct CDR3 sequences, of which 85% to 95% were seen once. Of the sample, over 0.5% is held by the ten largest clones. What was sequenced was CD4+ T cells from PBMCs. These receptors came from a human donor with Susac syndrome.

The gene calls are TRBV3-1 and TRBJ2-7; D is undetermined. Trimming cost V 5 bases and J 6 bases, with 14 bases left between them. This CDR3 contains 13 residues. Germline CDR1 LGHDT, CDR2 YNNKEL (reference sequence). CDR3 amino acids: CASSSLHAAEQYF. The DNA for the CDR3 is TGTGCCAGCAGCTCCCTCCATGCGGCCGAGCAGTACTTC.

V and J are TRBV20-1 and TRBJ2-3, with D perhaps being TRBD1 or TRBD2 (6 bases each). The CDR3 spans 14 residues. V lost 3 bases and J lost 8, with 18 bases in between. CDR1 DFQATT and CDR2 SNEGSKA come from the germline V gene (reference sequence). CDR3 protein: CSARFDGGPGTQYF. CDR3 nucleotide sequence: TGCAGTGCTAGGTTCGACGGGGGCCCCGGTACGCAGTATTTT.

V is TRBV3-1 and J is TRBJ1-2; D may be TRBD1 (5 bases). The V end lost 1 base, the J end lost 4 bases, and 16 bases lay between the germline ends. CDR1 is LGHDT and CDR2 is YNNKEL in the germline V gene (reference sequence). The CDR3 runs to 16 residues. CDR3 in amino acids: CASSQGTVGAVYGYTF. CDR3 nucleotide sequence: TGTGCCAGCAGCCAAGGGACTGTCGGGGCGGTCTATGGCTACACCTTC.

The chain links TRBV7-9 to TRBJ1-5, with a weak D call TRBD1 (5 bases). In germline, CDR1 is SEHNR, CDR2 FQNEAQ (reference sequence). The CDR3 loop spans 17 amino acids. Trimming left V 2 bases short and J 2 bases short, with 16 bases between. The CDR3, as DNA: TGTGCCAGCAGCTTAAATAGGGGTGCTAGCGGCAATCAGCCCCAGCATTTT. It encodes CASSLNRGASGNQPQHF.

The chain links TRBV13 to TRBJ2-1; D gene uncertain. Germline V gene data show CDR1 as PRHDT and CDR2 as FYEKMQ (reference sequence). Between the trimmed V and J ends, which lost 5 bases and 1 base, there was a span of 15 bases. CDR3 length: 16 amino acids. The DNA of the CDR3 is TGTGCCAGCAGCCTTACCGCCTTGAGGTCCTACAATGAGCAGTTCTTC. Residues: CASSLTALRSYNEQFF.

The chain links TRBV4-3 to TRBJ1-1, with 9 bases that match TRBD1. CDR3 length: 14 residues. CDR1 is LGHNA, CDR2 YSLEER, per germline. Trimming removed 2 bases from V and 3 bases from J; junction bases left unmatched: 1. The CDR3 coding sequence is TGCGCCAGCAGCCAACGGACAGGGGACACTGAAGCTTTCTTT. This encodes CASSQRTGDTEAFF.

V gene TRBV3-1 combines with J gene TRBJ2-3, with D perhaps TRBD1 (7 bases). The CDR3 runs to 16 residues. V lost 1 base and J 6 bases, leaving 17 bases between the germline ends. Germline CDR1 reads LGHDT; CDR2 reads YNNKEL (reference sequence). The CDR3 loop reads CASSQGSGGGGDTQYF. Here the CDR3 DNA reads TGTGCCAGCAGCCAAGGCAGCGGAGGGGGCGGGGATACGCAGTATTTT.

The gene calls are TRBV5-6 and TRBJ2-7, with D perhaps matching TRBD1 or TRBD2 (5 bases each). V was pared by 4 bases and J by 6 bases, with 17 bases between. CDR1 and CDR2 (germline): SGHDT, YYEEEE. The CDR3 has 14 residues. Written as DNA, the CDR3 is TGTGCCAGCAGCCGTACCGGGACGAAGCTCGAGCAGTACTTC. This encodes CASSRTGTKLEQYF.

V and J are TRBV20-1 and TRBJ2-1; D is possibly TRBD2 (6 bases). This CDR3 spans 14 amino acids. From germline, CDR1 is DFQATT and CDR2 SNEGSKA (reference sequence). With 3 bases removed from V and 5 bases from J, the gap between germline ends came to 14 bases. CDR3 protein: CSASGGVKDNEQFF. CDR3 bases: TGCAGTGCTAGCGGGGGAGTAAAGGACAATGAGCAGTTCTTC.

The CDR3 region is CASSPQWSGETQYF. The CDR3, as DNA: TGTGCCAGCAGCCCCCAGTGGAGCGGGGAGACCCAGTACTTC. V usage is TRBV7-2 and J usage is TRBJ2-5; tentative D call: TRBD2 (6 bases). The CDR3 consists of 14 residues. Per germline, CDR1 SGHTA and CDR2 FQGNSA. Deletions cut 5 bases from V and 5 bases from J, with 15 bases between.

The CDR3, as DNA: TGTGCCAGCAGTTCCGGGGGACAGTATAGCTCTGGAAACACCATATATTTT. Translation: CASSSGGQYSSGNTIYF. The chain uses TRBV12-3 or TRBV12-4 and TRBJ1-3, with 7 bases identical to TRBD1. J lost 0 bases, V lost 4 bases, and 9 bases had no gene match. The CDR3 covers 17 residues.

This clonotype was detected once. DNA of the CDR3: TGTGCCAGCAGAATGGACAGGGGCATCCACAATGAGCAGTTCTTC. Translated: CASRMDRGIHNEQFF. The rearrangement uses TRBV5-4 and TRBJ2-1; 9 bases are shared with TRBD1. Germline V lookup: CDR1 SGHNT, CDR2 YYREEE (reference sequence). V shed 5 bases and J 5 bases; nucleotides not matched to a gene: 8. This CDR3 is built from 15 residues.

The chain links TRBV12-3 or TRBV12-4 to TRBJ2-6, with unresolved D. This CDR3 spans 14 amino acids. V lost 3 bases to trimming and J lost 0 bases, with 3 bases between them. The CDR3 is CASSLYSGANVLTF. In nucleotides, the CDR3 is TGTGCCAGCAGTTTGTACTCTGGGGCCAACGTCCTGACTTTC.

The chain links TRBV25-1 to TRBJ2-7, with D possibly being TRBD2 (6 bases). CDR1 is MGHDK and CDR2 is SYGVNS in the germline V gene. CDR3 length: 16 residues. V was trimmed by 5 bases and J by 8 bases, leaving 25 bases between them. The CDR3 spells CASSHLFSGFTIKQYF. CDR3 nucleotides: TGTGCCAGCAGTCACCTTTTTAGCGGATTTACGATTAAGCAGTACTTC.

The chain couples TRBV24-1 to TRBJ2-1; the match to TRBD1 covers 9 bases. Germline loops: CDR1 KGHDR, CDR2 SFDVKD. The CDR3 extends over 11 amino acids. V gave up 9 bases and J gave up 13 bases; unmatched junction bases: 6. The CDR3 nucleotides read TGTGCCACCTTCCACAGGGGGCGTCAGTTCTTC. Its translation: CATFHRGRQFF.

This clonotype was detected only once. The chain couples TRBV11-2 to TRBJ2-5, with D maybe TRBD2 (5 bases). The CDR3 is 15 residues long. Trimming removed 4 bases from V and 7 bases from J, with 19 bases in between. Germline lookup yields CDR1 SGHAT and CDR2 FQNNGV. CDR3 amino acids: CASSSPLQARGTQYF. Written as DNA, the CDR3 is TGTGCCAGCAGCTCACCTTTACAAGCCCGGGGGACCCAGTACTTC.

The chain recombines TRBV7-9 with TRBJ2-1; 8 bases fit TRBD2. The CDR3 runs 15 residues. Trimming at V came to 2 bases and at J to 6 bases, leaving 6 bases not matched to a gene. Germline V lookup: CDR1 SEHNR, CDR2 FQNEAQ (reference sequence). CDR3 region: CASSLPSGSRNEQFF. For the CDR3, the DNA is TGTGCCAGCAGCTTACCCAGCGGGAGTCGCAATGAGCAGTTCTTC.

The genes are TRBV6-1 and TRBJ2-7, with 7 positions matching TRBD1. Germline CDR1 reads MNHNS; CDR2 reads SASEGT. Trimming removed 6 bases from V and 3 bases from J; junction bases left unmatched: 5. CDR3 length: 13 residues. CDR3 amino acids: CASRLGQNYEQYF. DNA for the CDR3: TGTGCCAGCAGACTGGGACAGAACTACGAGCAGTACTTC.

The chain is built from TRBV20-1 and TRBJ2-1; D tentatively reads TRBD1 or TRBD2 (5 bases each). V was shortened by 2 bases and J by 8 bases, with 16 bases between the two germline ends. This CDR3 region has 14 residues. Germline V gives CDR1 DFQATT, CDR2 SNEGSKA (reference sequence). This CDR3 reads CSARRDLPRHEQFF. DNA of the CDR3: TGCAGTGCTAGACGGGACCTCCCACGCCATGAGCAGTTCTTC.

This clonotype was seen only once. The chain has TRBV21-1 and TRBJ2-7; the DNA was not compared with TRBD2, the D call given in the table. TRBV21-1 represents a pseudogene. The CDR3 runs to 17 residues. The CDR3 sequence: CASSSPPGDFNPPAWNF. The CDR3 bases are TGTGCCAGCAGCTCCCCCCCGGGGGACTTTAACCCCCCCGCGTGGAACTTC.

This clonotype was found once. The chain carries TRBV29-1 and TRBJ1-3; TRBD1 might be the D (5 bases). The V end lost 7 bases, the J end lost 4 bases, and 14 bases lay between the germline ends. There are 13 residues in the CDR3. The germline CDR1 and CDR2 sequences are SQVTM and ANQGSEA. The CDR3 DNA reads TGCAGCGCCCAAAGGGGAGGGGGAAACACCATATATTTT. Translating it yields CSAQRGGGNTIYF.

CDR3 bases: TGTGCCAGCAGGTCCCCATTTGGAGCGGGAGGGTCCTACGAGCAGTACTTC. This translates into CASRSPFGAGGSYEQYF. The chain uses TRBV7-8 and TRBJ2-7; 10 nucleotides match TRBD2. The CDR3 covers 17 residues. Germline trimming cut 6 bases from V and 1 base from J; bases unmatched to any gene: 12. Germline CDR1 and CDR2: SGHVS and FQNEAQ.

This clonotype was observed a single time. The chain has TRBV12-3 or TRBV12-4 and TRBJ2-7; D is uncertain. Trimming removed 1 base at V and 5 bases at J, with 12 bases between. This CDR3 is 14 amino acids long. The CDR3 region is CASSLGPFSNEQYF. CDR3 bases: TGTGCCAGCAGTTTAGGGCCATTCAGCAACGAGCAGTACTTC.

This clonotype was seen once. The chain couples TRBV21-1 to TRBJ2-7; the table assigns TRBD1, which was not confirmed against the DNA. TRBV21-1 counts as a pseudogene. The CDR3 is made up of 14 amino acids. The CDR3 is CASSKRGRVDEQYF. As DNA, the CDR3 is TGTGCCAGCAGCAAGCGAGGCCGGGTCGACGAGCAGTACTTC.

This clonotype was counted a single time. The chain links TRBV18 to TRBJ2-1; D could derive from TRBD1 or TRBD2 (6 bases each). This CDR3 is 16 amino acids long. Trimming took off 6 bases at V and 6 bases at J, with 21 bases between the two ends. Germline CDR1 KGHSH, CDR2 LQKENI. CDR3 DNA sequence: TGTGCCAGCTCTCTCAAGGTACCGGAGGGGGGCAATGAGCAGTTCTTC. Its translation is CASSLKVPEGGNEQFF.

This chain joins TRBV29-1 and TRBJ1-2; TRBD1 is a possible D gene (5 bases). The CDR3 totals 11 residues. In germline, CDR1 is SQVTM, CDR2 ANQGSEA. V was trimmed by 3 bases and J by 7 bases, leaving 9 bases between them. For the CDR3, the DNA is TGCAGCGTTGAGGGGGTCGCTGGCTACACCTTC. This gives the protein CSVEGVAGYTF.

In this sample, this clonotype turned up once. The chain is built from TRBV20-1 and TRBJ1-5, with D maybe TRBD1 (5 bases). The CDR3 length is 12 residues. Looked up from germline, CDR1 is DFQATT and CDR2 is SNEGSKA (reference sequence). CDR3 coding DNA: TGCAGCGGGGGTTTGAGCAATCAGCCCCAGCATTTT. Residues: CSGGLSNQPQHF.

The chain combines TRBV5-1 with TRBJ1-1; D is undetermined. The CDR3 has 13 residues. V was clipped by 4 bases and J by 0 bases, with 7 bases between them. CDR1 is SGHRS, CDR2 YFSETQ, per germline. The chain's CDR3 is CASSVEMNTEAFF. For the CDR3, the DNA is TGCGCCAGCAGCGTAGAAATGAACACTGAAGCTTTCTTT.

The CDR3 DNA reads as TGTGCCAGCAAGAGGCGGTCCGTGAACACTGAAGCTTTCTTT. Translated: CASKRRSVNTEAFF. The V call is TRBV2, the J call TRBJ1-1, with D unclear. Germline assignment: CDR1 SNHLY and CDR2 FYNNEI. Trimming removed 7 bases from V and 0 bases from J, with 12 bases in between. The CDR3 extends over 14 amino acids. The variable domain in full, with the rest retrieved from reference TRBV2 and TRBJ1-1, is EPEVTQTPSHQVTQMGQEVILRCVPISNHLYFYWYRQILGQKVEFLVSFYNNEISEKSEIFDDQFSVERPDGSNFTLKIRSTKLEDSAMYFCASKRRSVNTEAFFGQGTRLTVV.

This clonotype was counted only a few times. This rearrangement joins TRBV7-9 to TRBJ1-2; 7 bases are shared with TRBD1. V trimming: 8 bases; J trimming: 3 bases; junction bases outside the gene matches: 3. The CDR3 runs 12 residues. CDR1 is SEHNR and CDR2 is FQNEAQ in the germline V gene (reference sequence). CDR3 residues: CASRGTDYGYTF. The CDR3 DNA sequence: TGTGCCAGCCGAGGGACAGACTATGGCTACACCTTC.

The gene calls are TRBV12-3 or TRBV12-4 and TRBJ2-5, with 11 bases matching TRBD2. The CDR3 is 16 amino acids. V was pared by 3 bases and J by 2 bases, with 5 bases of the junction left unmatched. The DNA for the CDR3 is TGTGCCAGCAGTTTTGGGCTAGCGGGGGGTCAAGAGACCCAGTACTTC. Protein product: CASSFGLAGGQETQYF.